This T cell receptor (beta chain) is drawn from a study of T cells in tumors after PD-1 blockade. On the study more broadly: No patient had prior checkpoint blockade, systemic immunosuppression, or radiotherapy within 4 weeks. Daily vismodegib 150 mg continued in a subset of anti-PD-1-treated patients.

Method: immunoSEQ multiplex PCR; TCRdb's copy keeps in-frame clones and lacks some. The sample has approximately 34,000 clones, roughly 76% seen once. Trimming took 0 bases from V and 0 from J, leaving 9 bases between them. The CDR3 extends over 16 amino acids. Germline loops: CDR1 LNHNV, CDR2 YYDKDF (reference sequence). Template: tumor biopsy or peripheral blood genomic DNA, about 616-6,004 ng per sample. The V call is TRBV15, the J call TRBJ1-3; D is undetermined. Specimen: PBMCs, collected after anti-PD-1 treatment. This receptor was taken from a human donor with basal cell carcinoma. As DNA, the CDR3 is TGTGCCACCAGCAGAGATTCGGGCTACTCTGGAAACACCATATATTTT. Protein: CATSRDSGYSGNTIYF.